This T cell receptor (beta chain) was documented in a study of OX40 agonist ivuxolimab in advanced cancers. The CDR3 sequence is 16 residues long. CDR1 and CDR2 (germline): SGHAT, FQNNGV. Trimming pared 6 bases from V and 0 bases from J, leaving 14 bases between. Overall study findings and caveats: Partial responders dosed at 0.1-3.0 mg/kg displayed clonal expansion ranking among the lowest. Researchers did not determine the expanded peripheral T cells' antigen specificity.

As concerns this clone: The antigen is undetermined.

The protocol was immunoSEQ multiplex PCR, while the TCRdb copy is restricted to in-frame clones and leaves out a portion. This table has about 69,000 clones, about four fifths appearing once. Sequenced here: CD4+ or CD8+ T cells sorted from blood, sampled in a trial of the OX40 agonist ivuxolimab. The sequence was collected from an adult with an advanced solid tumor such as melanoma, head and neck, liver or kidney cancer. The J gene is TRBJ2-2, the V gene TRBV11-2, with a possible D match to TRBD1 (6 bases). CDR3: CASRPPGDPNTGELFF. The CDR3 DNA reads TGTGCCAGCAGGCCTCCAGGGGACCCGAACACCGGGGAGCTGTTTTTT.